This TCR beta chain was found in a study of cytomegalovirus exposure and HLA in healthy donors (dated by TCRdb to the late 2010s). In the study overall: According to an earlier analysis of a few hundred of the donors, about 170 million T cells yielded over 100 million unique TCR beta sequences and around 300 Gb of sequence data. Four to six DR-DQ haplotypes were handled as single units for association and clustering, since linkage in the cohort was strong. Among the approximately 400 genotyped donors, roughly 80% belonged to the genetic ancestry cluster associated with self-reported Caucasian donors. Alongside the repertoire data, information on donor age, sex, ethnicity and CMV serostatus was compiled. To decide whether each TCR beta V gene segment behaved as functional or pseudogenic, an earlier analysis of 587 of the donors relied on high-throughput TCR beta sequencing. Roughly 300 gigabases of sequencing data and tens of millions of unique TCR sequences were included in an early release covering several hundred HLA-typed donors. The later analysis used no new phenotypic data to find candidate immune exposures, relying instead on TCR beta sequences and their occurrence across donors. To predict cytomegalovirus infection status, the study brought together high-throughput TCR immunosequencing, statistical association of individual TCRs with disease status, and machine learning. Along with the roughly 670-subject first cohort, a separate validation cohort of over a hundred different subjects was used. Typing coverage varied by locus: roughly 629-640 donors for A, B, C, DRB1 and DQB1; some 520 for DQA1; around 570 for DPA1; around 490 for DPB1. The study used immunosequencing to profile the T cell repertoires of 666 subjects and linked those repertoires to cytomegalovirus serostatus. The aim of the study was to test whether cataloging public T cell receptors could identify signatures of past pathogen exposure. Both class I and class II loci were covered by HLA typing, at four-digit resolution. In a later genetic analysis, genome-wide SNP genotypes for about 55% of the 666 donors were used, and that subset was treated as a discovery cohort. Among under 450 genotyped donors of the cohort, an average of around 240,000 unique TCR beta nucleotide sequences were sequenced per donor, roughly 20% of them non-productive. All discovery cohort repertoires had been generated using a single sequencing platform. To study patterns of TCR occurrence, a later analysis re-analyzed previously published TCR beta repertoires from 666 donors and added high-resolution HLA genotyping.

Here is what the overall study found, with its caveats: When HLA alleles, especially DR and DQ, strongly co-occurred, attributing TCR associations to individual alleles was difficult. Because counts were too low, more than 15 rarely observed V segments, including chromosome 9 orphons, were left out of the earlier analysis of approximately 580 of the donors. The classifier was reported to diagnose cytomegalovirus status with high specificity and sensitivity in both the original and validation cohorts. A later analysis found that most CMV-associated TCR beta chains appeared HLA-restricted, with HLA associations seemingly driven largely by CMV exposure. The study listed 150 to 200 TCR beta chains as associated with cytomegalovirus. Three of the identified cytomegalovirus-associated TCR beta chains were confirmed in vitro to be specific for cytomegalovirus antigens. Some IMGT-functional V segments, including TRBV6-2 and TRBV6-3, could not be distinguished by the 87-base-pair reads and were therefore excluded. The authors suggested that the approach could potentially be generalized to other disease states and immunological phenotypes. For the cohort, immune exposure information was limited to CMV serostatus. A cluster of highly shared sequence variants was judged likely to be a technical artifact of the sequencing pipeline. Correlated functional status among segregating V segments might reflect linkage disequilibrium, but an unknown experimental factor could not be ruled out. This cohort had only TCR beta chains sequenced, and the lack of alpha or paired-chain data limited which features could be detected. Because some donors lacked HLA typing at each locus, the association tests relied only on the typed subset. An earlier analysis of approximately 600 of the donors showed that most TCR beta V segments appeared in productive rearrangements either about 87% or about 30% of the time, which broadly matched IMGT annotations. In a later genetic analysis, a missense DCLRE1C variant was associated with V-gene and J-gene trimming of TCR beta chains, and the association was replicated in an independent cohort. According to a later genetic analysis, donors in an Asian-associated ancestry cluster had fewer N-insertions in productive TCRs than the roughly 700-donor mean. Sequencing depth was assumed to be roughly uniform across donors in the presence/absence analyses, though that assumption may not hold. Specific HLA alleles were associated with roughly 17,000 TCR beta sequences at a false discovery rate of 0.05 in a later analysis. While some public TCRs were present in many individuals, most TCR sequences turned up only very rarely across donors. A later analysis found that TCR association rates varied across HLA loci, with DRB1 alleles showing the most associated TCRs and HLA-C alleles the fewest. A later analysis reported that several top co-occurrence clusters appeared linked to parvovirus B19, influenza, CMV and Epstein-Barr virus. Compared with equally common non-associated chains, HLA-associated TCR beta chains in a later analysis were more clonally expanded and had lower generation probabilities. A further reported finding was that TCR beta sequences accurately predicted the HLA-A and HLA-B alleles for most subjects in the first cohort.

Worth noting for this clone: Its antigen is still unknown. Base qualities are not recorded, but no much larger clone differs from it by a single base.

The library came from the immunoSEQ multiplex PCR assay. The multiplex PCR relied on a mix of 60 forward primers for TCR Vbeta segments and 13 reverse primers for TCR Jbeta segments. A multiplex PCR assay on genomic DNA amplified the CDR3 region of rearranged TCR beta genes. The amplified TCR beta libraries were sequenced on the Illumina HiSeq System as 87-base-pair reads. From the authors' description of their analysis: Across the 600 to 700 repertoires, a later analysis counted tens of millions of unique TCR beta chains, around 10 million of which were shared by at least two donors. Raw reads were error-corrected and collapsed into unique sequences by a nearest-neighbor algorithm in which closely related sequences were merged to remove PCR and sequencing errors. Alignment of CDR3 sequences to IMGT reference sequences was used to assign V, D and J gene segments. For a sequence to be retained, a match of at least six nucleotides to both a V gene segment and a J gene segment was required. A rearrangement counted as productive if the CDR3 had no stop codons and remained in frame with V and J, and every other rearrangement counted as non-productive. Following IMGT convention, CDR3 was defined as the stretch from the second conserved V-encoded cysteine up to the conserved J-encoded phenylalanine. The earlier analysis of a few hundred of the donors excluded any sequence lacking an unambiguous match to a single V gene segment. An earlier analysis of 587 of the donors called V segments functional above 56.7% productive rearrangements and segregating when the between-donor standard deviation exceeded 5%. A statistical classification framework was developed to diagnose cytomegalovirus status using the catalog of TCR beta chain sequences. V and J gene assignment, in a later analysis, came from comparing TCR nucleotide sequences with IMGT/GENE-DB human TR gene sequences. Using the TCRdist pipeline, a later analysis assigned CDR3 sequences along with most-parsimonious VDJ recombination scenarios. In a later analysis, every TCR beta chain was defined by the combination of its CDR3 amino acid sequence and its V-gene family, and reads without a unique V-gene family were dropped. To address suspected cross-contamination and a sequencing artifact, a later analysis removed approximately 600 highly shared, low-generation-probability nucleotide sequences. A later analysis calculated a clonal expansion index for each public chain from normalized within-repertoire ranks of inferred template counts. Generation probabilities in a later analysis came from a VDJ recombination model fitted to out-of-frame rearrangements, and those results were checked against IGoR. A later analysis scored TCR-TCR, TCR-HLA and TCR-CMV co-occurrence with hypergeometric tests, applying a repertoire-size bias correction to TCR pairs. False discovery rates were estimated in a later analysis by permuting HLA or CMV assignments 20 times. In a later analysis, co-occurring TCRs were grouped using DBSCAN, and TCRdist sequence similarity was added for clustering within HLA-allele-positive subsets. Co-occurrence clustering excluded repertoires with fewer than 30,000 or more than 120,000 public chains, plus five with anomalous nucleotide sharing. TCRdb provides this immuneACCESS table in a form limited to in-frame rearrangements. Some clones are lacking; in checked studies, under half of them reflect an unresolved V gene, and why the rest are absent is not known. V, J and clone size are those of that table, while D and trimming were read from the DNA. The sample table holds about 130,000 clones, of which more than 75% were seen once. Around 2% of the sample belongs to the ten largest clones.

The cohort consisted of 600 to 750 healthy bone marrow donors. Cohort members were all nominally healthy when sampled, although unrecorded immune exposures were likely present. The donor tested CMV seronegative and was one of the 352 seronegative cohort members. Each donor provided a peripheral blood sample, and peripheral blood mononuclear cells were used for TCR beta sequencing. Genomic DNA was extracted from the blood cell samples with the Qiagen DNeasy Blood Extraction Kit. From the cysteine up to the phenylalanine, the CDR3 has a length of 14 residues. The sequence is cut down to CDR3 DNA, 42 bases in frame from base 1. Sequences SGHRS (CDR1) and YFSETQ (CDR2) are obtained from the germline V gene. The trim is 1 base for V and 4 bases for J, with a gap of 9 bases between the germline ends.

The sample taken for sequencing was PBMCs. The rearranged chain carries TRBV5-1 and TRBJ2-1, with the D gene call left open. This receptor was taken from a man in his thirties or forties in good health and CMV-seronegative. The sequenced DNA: TGCGCCAGCAGCTTGACACCTCCTTACAATGAGCAGTTCTTC. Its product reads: CASSLTPPYNEQFF.